One sample yielded the 17 T cell receptor beta chains listed below, sequenced in a study of control samples from healthy donors and cancer patients. Using immunoSEQ multiplex PCR, the repertoire was profiled, and TCRdb retains in-frame clones only, with some absent. Here the sample spans 60,000 to 75,000 clones, about 80% being singletons. Sequencing was done on a sample of blood. These receptor sequences come from a man aged 45-65 years in good health.

Within the sample, this clone is medium-sized (0.01 to 0.1%). This specimen includes other DNA sequences encoding the same CDR3. The chain recombines TRBV3-1 (or the pseudogene TRBV3-2) with TRBJ2-2; 8 positions agree with TRBD2. The germline CDR1 and CDR2 sequences are LGHDT and YNNKEL (reference sequence). After removal of 7 bases from V and 6 bases from J, the junction contained 7 bases not matched to a gene. CDR3 size: 14 residues. The CDR3 coding sequence is TGTGCCAGCAATCCAGCGGGAGAGGCCGGGGAGCTGTTTTTT. Its translation: CASNPAGEAGELFF.

The chain is built from TRBV25-1 and TRBJ2-5; 8 positions match TRBD1. There are 17 residues in the CDR3. Trimming took 2 bases from V and 0 from J; bases not matched to a gene: 8. Germline V gene sequence: CDR1 MGHDK, CDR2 SYGVNS. CDR3 loop: CASSEAGTGGYQETQYF. CDR3 DNA sequence: TGTGCCAGCAGTGAAGCCGGGACAGGAGGGTACCAAGAGACCCAGTACTTC.

The J gene is TRBJ2-5, the V gene TRBV28; D might be TRBD1 (6 bases). The germline V and J ends were trimmed by 3 bases and 2 bases, with 13 bases remaining between them. The germline CDR1 and CDR2 sequences are MDHEN and SYDVKM. The CDR3 contains 15 residues. As DNA, the CDR3 is TGTGCCAGCAGTTTCCCCGGAGGACAGCAAGAGACCCAGTACTTC. Amino acid sequence: CASSFPGGQQETQYF.

The chain carries TRBV19 and TRBJ2-5; TRBD1 matches at 10 bases. Germline CDR1 and CDR2: LNHDA and SQIVND (reference sequence). There are 13 residues in the CDR3. The junction had 4 bases not matched to a gene; V was cut back by 7 bases and J by 5 bases. As DNA, the CDR3 is TGTGCCAGTACGGGACAGGGGATCGAGACCCAGTACTTC. This encodes CASTGQGIETQYF. Full variable domain (remainder filled in from reference TRBV19 and TRBJ2-5): DGGITQSPKYLFRKEGQNVTLSCEQNLNHDAMYWYRQDPGQGLRLIYYSQIVNDFQKGDIAEGYSVSREKKESFPLTVTSAQKNPTAFYLCASTGQGIETQYFGPGTRLLVL.

This rearrangement joins TRBV7-9 to TRBJ1-1; no definite D call. Per germline, CDR1 SEHNR and CDR2 FQNEAQ (reference sequence). The V end was cut by 1 base, the J end by 2 bases, with 11 bases between. The CDR3 extends over 15 amino acids. This chain's CDR3 is CASSLVGPLNTEAFF. The CDR3 DNA sequence: TGTGCCAGCAGCTTAGTCGGCCCCCTCAACACTGAAGCTTTCTTT.

J is TRBJ1-2 and V is TRBV3-1 (or the pseudogene TRBV3-2); TRBD1 agrees at 7 bases. Per germline, CDR1 LGHDT and CDR2 YNNKEL (reference sequence). With 3 bases clipped from V and 6 bases from J, the junction kept 13 bases outside the gene matches. The CDR3 is made up of 16 amino acids. CDR3 in amino acids: CASSQVITGAWDGYTF. The CDR3 DNA reads TGTGCCAGCAGCCAGGTTATCACAGGGGCATGGGATGGCTACACCTTC.

The table lists this clone with a count of one. The chain combines TRBV5-1 with TRBJ1-4; the D gene is possibly TRBD1 (6 bases). V lost 0 bases and J lost 6, with 12 bases in between. The length of the CDR3 is 15 residues. Germline values: CDR1 SGHRS, CDR2 YFSETQ. The CDR3, as DNA: TGCGCCAGCAGCTTGGATGGGACATCTTATGAAAAACTGTTTTTT. Amino acid sequence: CASSLDGTSYEKLFF.

V gene TRBV6-4 combines with J gene TRBJ2-7; 8 positions match TRBD1. Germline-derived CDR1 and CDR2 are MRHNA and SNTAGT. J lost 2 bases, V lost 5 bases, and 8 bases had no gene match. The CDR3 length is 15 residues. This CDR3 reads CASSLDATGAYEQYF. CDR3 sequence (DNA): TGTGCCAGCAGTCTGGATGCGACAGGGGCCTACGAGCAGTACTTC.

Details on this clone: Sequence at one end of the junction differs from germline and may be a read error. The rearrangement uses TRBV7-8 and TRBJ1-2, with D possibly TRBD1 on 5 matching bases. CDR3 length: 12 residues. Germline V lookup: CDR1 SGHVS, CDR2 FQNEAQ. CDR3 region: CASSPYKTAVSF. DNA for the CDR3: TGTGCCAGCAGCCCCTACAAGACAGCGGTCAGCTTC.

The gene calls are TRBV11-2 and TRBJ2-7, with TRBD2 matching over 10 bases. Trimming at V came to 1 base and at J to 4 bases, leaving 4 bases not matched to a gene. CDR3 length equals 15 residues. Germline V CDR1 and CDR2: SGHAT, FQNNGV. CDR3 in amino acids: CASSLAGLALYEQYF. The DNA of the CDR3 is TGTGCCAGCAGCTTAGCGGGACTAGCGCTTTACGAGCAGTACTTC.

As to this clone: Other DNA sequences in this sample translate to the same CDR3. V is TRBV29-1 and J is TRBJ1-1, with a possible D match to TRBD1 (5 bases). Trimming pared 0 bases from V and 2 bases from J, leaving 10 bases between. CDR1 is SQVTM, CDR2 ANQGSEA, per germline. The CDR3 extends over 14 amino acids. The CDR3 nucleotides are TGCAGCGTTGAAGAGGGGGTGGGCAACACTGAAGCTTTCTTT. Its translation: CSVEEGVGNTEAFF.

V gene TRBV4-1 combines with J gene TRBJ1-3; D might be TRBD1 (6 bases). CDR3 length equals 15 residues. V was pared by 1 base and J by 5 bases, with 12 bases between. Germline lookup yields CDR1 MGHRA and CDR2 YSYEKL. The CDR3 loop reads CASSQGFRDRNTIYF. The CDR3, as DNA: TGCGCCAGCAGCCAAGGGTTCAGGGACAGAAACACCATATATTTT.

This chain uses TRBV6-5 with TRBJ1-2, with 10 bases identical to TRBD1. V gave up 7 bases and J gave up 7 bases; unmatched junction bases: 6. Germline CDR1 MNHEY, CDR2 SVGAGI. This CDR3 has 13 amino acids. The CDR3 DNA is TGTGCCAGCACCCCGGACAGGGGGAGTGGCTACACCTTC. Protein product: CASTPDRGSGYTF.

The chain has TRBV6-5 and TRBJ2-2; tentative D call: TRBD1 (6 bases). Between the trimmed V and J ends, which lost 5 bases and 3 bases, there was a span of 13 bases. The CDR3 is 15 amino acids. Germline V gene lookup returns CDR1 MNHEY and CDR2 SVGAGI. CDR3 coding DNA: TGTGCCAGCAGTAAAACAACAGGGTACACCGGGGAGCTGTTTTTT. Translating it yields CASSKTTGYTGELFF.

The chain carries TRBV7-3 and TRBJ2-1; TRBD2 matches at 8 bases. J was trimmed by 4 bases and V by 5 bases; bases with no gene match: 7. The CDR3 contains 15 residues. CDR1 is SGHTA, CDR2 FQGTGA, per germline. CDR3 in amino acids: CASSLGGAFYNEQFF. The CDR3 bases are TGTGCCAGCAGCCTCGGGGGGGCTTTTTACAATGAGCAGTTCTTC.

The chain uses TRBV6-5 and TRBJ2-7; TRBD2 might be the D (5 bases). The germline CDR1 and CDR2 sequences are MNHEY and SVGAGI. Trimming took 5 bases from V and 6 from J, leaving 17 bases between them. CDR3 length equals 14 residues. The CDR3 DNA follows: TGTGCCAGCAGTATCGGACGCCTCGCGGGCGAGCAGTACTTC. Translating it yields CASSIGRLAGEQYF.

V gene TRBV5-6 combines with J gene TRBJ2-7, with a tentative D call TRBD2 (5 bases). V dropped 1 base and J dropped 5 bases, with 10 bases sitting between them. Germline CDR1 SGHDT, CDR2 YYEEEE. The CDR3 contains 13 residues. The CDR3 DNA reads TGTGCCAGCAGCTTGTTCGGAGGAGACGAGCAGTACTTC. It codes for CASSLFGGDEQYF.